This TCR beta chain was identified during a study of T cells in Graves' hyperthyroidism and ophthalmopathy. This clonotype was observed many times. Per germline, CDR1 MDHEN and CDR2 SYDVKM. The length of the CDR3 is 18 residues. J was trimmed by 0 bases and V by 5 bases; bases with no gene match: 7. Amplified TCR beta CDR3 regions derived from RNA transcripts. An initial round of RT-PCR targeting the TCR CDR3 relied on the HTBI primer set. TCRdb re-called the multiplex PCR reads with MiXCR, one entry per CDR3 protein. In the table there are about 420,000 distinct CDR3 sequences, around 13% of which are singletons.

This clonotype originated in a woman between 18 and 30 years old with Graves' hyperthyroidism. The gene calls are TRBV28 and TRBJ2-4, with 13 bases lining up with TRBD2. The sequenced sample was blood. Here the CDR3 DNA reads TGTGCCAGCAGTCTCACTAGCGGGAGGGTGCCAGCCAAAAACATTCAGTACTTC. It codes for CASSLTSGRVPAKNIQYF.